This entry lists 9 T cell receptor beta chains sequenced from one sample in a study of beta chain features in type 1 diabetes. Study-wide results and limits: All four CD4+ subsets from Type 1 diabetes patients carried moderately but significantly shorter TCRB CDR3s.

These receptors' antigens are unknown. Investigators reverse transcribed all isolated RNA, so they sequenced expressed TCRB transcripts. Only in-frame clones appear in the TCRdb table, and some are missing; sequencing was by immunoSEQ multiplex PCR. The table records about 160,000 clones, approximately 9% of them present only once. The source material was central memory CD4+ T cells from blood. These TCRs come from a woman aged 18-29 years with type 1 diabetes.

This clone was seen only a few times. CDR3 sequence (DNA): TGTGCCAGCACCACGCATGAGACTGTGAACACTGAAGCTTTCTTT. Protein: CASTTHETVNTEAFF. This chain links TRBV9 with TRBJ1-1; D ambiguous. Germline CDR1 and CDR2: SGDLS and YYNGEE. The CDR3 spans 15 residues. With 6 bases removed from V and 0 bases from J, the gap between germline ends came to 15 bases.

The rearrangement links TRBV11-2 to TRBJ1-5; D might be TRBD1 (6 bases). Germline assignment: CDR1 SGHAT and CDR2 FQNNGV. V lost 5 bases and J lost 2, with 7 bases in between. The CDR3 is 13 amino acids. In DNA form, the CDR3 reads TGTGCCAGCAGCCCAGGGGGCAATCAGCCCCAGCATTTT. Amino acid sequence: CASSPGGNQPQHF.

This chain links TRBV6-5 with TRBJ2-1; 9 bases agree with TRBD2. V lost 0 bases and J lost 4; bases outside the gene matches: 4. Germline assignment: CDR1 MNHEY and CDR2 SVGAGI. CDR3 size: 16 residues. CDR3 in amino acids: CASSYSGTSQYNEQFF. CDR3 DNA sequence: TGTGCCAGCAGTTACTCTGGGACTAGCCAGTACAATGAGCAGTTCTTC.

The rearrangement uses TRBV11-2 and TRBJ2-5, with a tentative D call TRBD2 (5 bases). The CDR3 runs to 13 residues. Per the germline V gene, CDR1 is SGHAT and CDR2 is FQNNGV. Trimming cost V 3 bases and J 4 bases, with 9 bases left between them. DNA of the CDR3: TGTGCCAGCAGCTTCGTCGGGGTAGAGACCCAGTACTTC. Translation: CASSFVGVETQYF.

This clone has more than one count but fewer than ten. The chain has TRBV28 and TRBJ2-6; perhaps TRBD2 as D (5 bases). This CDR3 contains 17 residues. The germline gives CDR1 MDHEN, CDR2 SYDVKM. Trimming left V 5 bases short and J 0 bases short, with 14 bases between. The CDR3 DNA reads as TGTGCCAGCAGTACCCCAGGACTCCCCTCTGGGGCCAACGTCCTGACTTTC. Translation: CASSTPGLPSGANVLTF.

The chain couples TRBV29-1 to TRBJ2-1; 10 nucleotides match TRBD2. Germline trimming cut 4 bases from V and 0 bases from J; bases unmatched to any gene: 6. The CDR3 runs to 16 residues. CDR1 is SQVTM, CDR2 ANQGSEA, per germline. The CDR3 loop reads CSVVRTSGPSYNEQFF. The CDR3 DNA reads TGCAGCGTTGTGAGGACTAGCGGTCCCTCCTACAATGAGCAGTTCTTC.

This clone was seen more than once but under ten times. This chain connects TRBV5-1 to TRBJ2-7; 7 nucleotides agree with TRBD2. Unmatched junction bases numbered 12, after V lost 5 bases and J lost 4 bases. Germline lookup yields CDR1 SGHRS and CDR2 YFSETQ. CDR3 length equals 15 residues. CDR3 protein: CASRLAENSPYEQYF. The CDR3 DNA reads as TGCGCCAGCAGGCTAGCGGAAAATTCTCCGTACGAGCAGTACTTC.

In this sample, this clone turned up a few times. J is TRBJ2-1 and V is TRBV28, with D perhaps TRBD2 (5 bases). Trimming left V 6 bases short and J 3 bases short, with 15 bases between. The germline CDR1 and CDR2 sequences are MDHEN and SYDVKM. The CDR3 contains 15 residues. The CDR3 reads CASRAGLSNYNEQFF. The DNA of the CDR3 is TGTGCCAGCAGGGCGGGCTTAAGCAACTACAATGAGCAGTTCTTC.

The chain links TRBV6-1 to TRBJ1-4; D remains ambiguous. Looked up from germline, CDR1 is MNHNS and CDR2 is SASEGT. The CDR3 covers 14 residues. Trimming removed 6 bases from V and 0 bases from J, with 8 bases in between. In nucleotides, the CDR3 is TGTGCCAGCAGCGCCGCTACAACTAATGAAAAACTGTTTTTT. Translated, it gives CASSAATTNEKLFF.